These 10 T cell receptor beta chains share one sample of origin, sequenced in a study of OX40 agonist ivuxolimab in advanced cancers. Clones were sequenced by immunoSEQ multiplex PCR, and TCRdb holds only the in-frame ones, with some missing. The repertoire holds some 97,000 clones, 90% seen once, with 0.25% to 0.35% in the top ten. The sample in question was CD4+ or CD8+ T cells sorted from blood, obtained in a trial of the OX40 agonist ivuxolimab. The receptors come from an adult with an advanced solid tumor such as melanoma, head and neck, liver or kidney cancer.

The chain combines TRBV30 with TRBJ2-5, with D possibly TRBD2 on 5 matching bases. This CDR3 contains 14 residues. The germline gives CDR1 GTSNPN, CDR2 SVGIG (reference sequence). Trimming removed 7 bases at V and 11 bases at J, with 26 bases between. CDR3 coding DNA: TGTGCCTCCACTCACCTCGCAGGAGTCGGGGAGCAGTACTTC. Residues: CASTHLAGVGEQYF. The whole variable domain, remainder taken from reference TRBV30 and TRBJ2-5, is SQTIHQWPATLVQPVGSPLSLECTVEGTSNPNLYWYRQAAGRGLQLLFYSVGIGQISSEVPQNLSASRPQDRQFILSSKKLLLSDSGFYLCASTHLAGVGEQYFGPGTRLLVL.

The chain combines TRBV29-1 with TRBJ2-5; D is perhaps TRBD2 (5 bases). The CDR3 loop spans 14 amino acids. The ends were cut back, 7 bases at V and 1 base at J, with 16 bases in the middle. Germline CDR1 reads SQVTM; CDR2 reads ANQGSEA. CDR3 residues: CSAGNGEFQETQYF. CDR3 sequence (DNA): TGCAGCGCCGGAAACGGGGAGTTCCAAGAGACCCAGTACTTC.

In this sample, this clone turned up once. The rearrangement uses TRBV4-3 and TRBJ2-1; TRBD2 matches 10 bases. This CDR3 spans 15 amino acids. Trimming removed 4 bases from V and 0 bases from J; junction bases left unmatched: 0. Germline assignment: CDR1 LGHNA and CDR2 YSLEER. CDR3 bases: TGCGCCAGCAGCCCTAGCGGGAGCTCCTACAATGAGCAGTTCTTC. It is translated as CASSPSGSSYNEQFF.

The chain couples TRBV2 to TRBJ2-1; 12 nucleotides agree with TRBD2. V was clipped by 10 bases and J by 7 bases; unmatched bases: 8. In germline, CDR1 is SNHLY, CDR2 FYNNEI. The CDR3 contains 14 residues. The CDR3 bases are TGTGCCACCACTAGCGGGAGGAGATGGAATGAGCAGTTCTTC. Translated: CATTSGRRWNEQFF.

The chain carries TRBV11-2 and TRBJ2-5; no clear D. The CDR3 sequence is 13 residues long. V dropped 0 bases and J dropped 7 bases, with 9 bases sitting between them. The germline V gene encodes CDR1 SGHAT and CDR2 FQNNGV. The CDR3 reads CASSLEGRGTQYF. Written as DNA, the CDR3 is TGTGCCAGCAGCTTAGAGGGAAGAGGGACCCAGTACTTC.

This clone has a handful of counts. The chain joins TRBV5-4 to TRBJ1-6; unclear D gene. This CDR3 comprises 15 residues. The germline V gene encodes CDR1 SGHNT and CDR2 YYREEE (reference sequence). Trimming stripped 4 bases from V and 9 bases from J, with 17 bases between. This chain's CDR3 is CASSPRTTHGSPLHF. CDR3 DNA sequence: TGTGCCAGCAGCCCAAGGACCACCCATGGTTCACCCCTCCACTTT.

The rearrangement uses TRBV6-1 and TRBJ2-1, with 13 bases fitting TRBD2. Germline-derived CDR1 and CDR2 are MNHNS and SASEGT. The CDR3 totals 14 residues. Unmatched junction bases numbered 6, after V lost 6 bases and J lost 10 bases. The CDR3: CASRGLAGVGEQFF. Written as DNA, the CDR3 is TGTGCCAGCAGAGGACTAGCGGGAGTGGGAGAGCAGTTCTTC.

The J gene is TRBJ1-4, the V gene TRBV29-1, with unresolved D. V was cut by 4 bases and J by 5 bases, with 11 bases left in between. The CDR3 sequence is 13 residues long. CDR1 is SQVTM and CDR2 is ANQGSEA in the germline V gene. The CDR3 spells CSVAFRMNEKLFF. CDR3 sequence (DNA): TGCAGCGTTGCTTTCCGGATGAATGAAAAACTGTTTTTT. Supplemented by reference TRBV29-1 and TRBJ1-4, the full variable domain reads SAVISQKPSRDICQRGTSLTIQCQVDSQVTMMFWYRQQPGQSLTLIATANQGSEATYESGFVIDKFPISRPNLTFSTLTVSNMSPEDSSIYLCSVAFRMNEKLFFGSGTQLSVL.

CDR3 sequence reads: CASQDRFDNSPLHF. The CDR3 coding sequence is TGTGCCAGTCAGGACAGGTTCGATAATTCACCCCTCCACTTT. This chain links TRBV19 with TRBJ1-6, with TRBD1 identical over 7 bases. The ends lost 8 bases at V and 5 bases at J; junction bases unmatched: 6. Germline CDR1 is LNHDA and CDR2 is SQIVND (reference sequence). The CDR3 consists of 14 residues.

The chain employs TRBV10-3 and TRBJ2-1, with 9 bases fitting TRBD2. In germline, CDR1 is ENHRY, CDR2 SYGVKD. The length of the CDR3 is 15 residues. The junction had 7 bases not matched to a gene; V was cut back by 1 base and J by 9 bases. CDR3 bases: TGTGCCATCAGTGAGTATAGCGGGAGCAGGAGTGAGCAGTTCTTC. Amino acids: CAISEYSGSRSEQFF.